These 24 T cell receptor beta chains were all obtained from the same sample, sequenced in a study of blood T cell repertoires in COVID-19. TCRdb keeps only in-frame clones here, not all; method: immunoSEQ multiplex PCR. The table includes 100,000 to 150,000 clones, approximately 80% detected once. The sequencing input was peripheral blood. These receptor sequences come from an older woman with acute or convalescent COVID-19.

This clone showed up just once. The V gene is TRBV6-5, the J gene TRBJ1-5; D might be TRBD1 (6 bases). The CDR3 has 12 residues. The V end lost 6 bases, the J end lost 8 bases, and 11 bases lay between the germline ends. Germline assignment: CDR1 MNHEY and CDR2 SVGAGI. The CDR3 spells CASRTGREPQHF. The DNA for the CDR3 is TGTGCCAGCAGAACAGGGAGGGAGCCCCAGCATTTT.

The chain recombines TRBV2 with TRBJ1-6; tentatively, D is TRBD1 (5 bases). Trimming took off 6 bases at V and 5 bases at J, with 14 bases between the two ends. Germline-derived CDR1 and CDR2 are SNHLY and FYNNEI. The CDR3 consists of 15 residues. The CDR3 DNA reads as TGTGCCAGCAGAAATAGTGGGGCTAATAATTCACCCCTCCACTTT. Amino acids: CASRNSGANNSPLHF.

The rearrangement links TRBV6-6 to TRBJ1-2; unclear D gene. Germline-derived CDR1 and CDR2 are MNHNY and SVGAGI (reference sequence). Trimming stripped 7 bases from V and 2 bases from J, with 8 bases between. This CDR3 has 12 residues. CDR3 nucleotides: TGTGCCAGCACTGGCCAGAACTATGGCTACACCTTC. It is translated as CASTGQNYGYTF.

The gene calls are TRBV4-1 and TRBJ2-7; no reliable D call. The CDR3 covers 13 residues. Trimming took 1 base from V and 1 from J, leaving 5 bases between them. The V gene's germline CDR1 is MGHRA and CDR2 YSYEKL. The CDR3 loop reads CASSQAPSYEQYF. The CDR3, as DNA: TGCGCCAGCAGCCAAGCCCCTTCCTACGAGCAGTACTTC.

The rearrangement joins TRBV14 to TRBJ2-7; 12 nucleotides align to TRBD2. The ends lost 4 bases at V and 3 bases at J; junction bases unmatched: 10. The CDR3 is 17 amino acids. Germline V gene data show CDR1 as SGHDN and CDR2 as FVKESK. The CDR3 here is CASSLQRSGLAGYEQYF. For the CDR3, the DNA is TGTGCCAGCAGCCTACAAAGATCGGGACTAGCGGGCTACGAGCAGTACTTC.

This chain uses TRBV5-5 with TRBJ2-1, with 11 bases matching TRBD2. The CDR3 extends over 13 amino acids. V lost 5 bases and J lost 7; bases outside the gene matches: 2. CDR1 and CDR2 (germline): SGHKS, YYEKEE (reference sequence). This CDR3 is CASRLAGENEQFF. CDR3 nucleotide sequence: TGTGCCAGCAGACTAGCGGGGGAGAATGAGCAGTTCTTC.

V is TRBV15 and J is TRBJ1-5; 9 positions match TRBD1. CDR3 length: 18 amino acids. Germline loops: CDR1 LNHNV, CDR2 YYDKDF (reference sequence). Trimming took 2 bases from V and 1 from J; bases not matched to a gene: 9. The CDR3 loop reads CATSRYPSGTGSNQPQHF. The DNA of the CDR3 is TGTGCCACCAGCAGATATCCATCAGGGACAGGGAGCAATCAGCCCCAGCATTTT.

The V and J genes are TRBV5-1 and TRBJ1-5; no clear D gene. The CDR3 sequence is 15 residues long. Per germline, CDR1 SGHRS and CDR2 YFSETQ. V lost 4 bases to trimming and J lost 6 bases, with 17 bases between them. CDR3 nucleotides: TGCGCCAGCAGCCCGGGGTGGGGAAGGGTTCAGCCCCAGCATTTT. Translation: CASSPGWGRVQPQHF.

This sequence joins TRBV5-1 and TRBJ1-1; D perhaps matches TRBD1 (6 bases). Germline CDR1 is SGHRS and CDR2 is YFSETQ. The CDR3 length is 14 residues. V was pared by 4 bases and J by 2 bases, with 12 bases between. CDR3 DNA sequence: TGCGCCAGCAGCCTGGTGGGGGCCAACACTGAAGCTTTCTTT. Encoded protein: CASSLVGANTEAFF.

The chain recombines TRBV9 with TRBJ1-1; possible D gene TRBD1, 6 bases. Trimming cost V 1 base and J 0 bases, with 10 bases left between them. The CDR3 contains 15 residues. CDR1 SGDLS and CDR2 YYNGEE come from the germline V gene. CDR3 loop: CASSVQGLLNTEAFF. The CDR3 DNA reads TGTGCCAGCAGCGTACAGGGGCTCCTGAACACTGAAGCTTTCTTT.

This clone was seen more than once but under ten times. The CDR3 here is CASSQGGARVLNEQFF. Written as DNA, the CDR3 is TGTGCCAGCAGCCAAGGGGGCGCCAGGGTTTTGAATGAGCAGTTCTTC. The V gene is TRBV14, the J gene TRBJ2-1; D may be TRBD1 (5 bases). From germline, CDR1 is SGHDN and CDR2 FVKESK. Trimming removed 1 base at V and 7 bases at J, with 17 bases between. The CDR3 contains 16 residues.

The J gene is TRBJ2-7, the V gene TRBV4-2; D may be TRBD2 (5 bases). The CDR3 loop spans 19 amino acids. Germline CDR1 and CDR2: LGHNA and YNFKEQ. The V end lost 0 bases, the J end lost 5 bases, and 26 bases lay between the germline ends. CDR3 protein: CASSQEPPPSHGGVHEQYF. The CDR3 region has the DNA TGTGCCAGCAGCCAAGAACCCCCTCCCTCTCACGGAGGAGTTCACGAGCAGTACTTC.

The V call is TRBV18, the J call TRBJ2-6, with 8 bases identical to TRBD1. The V and J ends lost 1 base and 0 bases, in that order; junction bases with no gene match: 2. The germline CDR1 and CDR2 sequences are KGHSH and LQKENI. This CDR3 spans 17 amino acids. CDR3 nucleotides: TGTGCCAGCTCACCACAGACAGGGGTCTCTGGGGCCAACGTCCTGACTTTC. Translating it yields CASSPQTGVSGANVLTF. The full variable domain, with the rest looked up from reference TRBV18 and TRBJ2-6, is NAGVMQNPRHLVRRRGQEARLRCSPMKGHSHVYWYRQLPEEGLKFMVYLQKENIIDESGMPKERFSAEFPKEGPSILRIQQVVRGDSAAYFCASSPQTGVSGANVLTFGAGSRLTVL.

The J gene is TRBJ1-6, the V gene TRBV12-3 or TRBV12-4; maybe TRBD1 (6 bases). This CDR3 region has 13 residues. V lost 7 bases and J 9 bases, leaving 13 bases between the germline ends. The DNA of the CDR3 is TGTGCCAGCAACCGGGACACCCGTTCACCCCTCCACTTT. It encodes CASNRDTRSPLHF.

This clone was detected many times. This CDR3 is also generated by other DNA sequences in the sample. The chain couples TRBV30 to TRBJ1-5, with 7 bases lining up with TRBD1. Trimming cost V 3 bases and J 5 bases; bases outside gene matches: 4. The CDR3 runs to 13 residues. The germline V gene encodes CDR1 GTSNPN and CDR2 SVGIG (reference sequence). The CDR3 sequence is CAWSRQGDQPQHF. In DNA form, the CDR3 reads TGTGCCTGGAGCCGACAGGGCGATCAGCCCCAGCATTTT.

The rearrangement uses TRBV5-5 and TRBJ1-4; D unclear. The V end was cut by 0 bases, the J end by 2 bases, with 5 bases between. The CDR3 is 14 residues long. Germline V gene data show CDR1 as SGHKS and CDR2 as YYEKEE (reference sequence). The CDR3 reads CASSLGGTNEKLFF. CDR3 coding DNA: TGTGCCAGCAGCTTGGGCGGGACTAATGAAAAACTGTTTTTT. Based on the CDR3 plus reference TRBV5-5 and TRBJ1-4, the full variable domain is DAGVTQSPTHLIKTRGQQVTLRCSPISGHKSVSWYQQVLGQGPQFIFQYYEKEERGRGNFPDRFSARQFPNYSSELNVNALLLGDSALYLCASSLGGTNEKLFFGSGTQLSVL.

The J gene is TRBJ1-5, the V gene TRBV6-5, with TRBD1 as a possible D gene (5 bases). The CDR3 runs 13 residues. Trimming took off 6 bases at V and 2 bases at J, with 8 bases between the two ends. CDR1 is MNHEY and CDR2 is SVGAGI in the germline V gene. CDR3 nucleotides: TGTGCCAGCAGGACAGCCCGCAATCAGCCCCAGCATTTT. This codes for CASRTARNQPQHF.

J is TRBJ1-1 and V is TRBV27; D remains unclear. Trimming took 6 bases from V and 4 from J, leaving 24 bases between them. CDR3 size: 17 residues. CDR1 and CDR2 from the germline V gene are MNHEY and SMNVEV (reference sequence). CDR3 sequence reads: CASRPNLYSEIGTEAFF. CDR3 DNA: TGTGCCAGCAGACCAAACCTTTATTCGGAGATCGGCACTGAAGCTTTCTTT.

J is TRBJ1-1 and V is TRBV11-2; D unresolved. V was pared by 5 bases and J by 1 base, with 11 bases between. CDR3 size: 14 residues. Germline V gives CDR1 SGHAT, CDR2 FQNNGV. Here the CDR3 DNA reads TGTGCCAGCAGCCCCCTCGGAGGGAACACTGAAGCTTTCTTT. This sequence encodes CASSPLGGNTEAFF.

The rearrangement uses TRBV7-9 and TRBJ2-1; D is unclear. The germline gives CDR1 SEHNR, CDR2 FQNEAQ (reference sequence). The V gene lost 6 bases and the J gene lost 9 bases, with 18 bases spanning the gap. The CDR3 has 14 amino acids. The CDR3 loop is CASRGSQVVGEQFF. The CDR3, as DNA: TGTGCCAGCAGGGGCTCGCAGGTAGTCGGTGAGCAGTTCTTC.

The chain recombines TRBV7-3 with TRBJ2-5; D perhaps matches TRBD2 (6 bases). Per the germline V gene, CDR1 is SGHTA and CDR2 is FQGTGA. CDR3 size: 13 residues. V lost 5 bases, J lost 2 bases, and 9 bases lay in between. The CDR3 loop is CASSRDFQETQYF. For the CDR3, the DNA is TGTGCCAGCAGCCGGGACTTTCAAGAGACCCAGTACTTC.

J is TRBJ2-1 and V is TRBV24-1, with a weak D call TRBD1 (5 bases). V was clipped by 2 bases and J by 7 bases, with 17 bases between them. The CDR3 loop spans 16 amino acids. Germline V gene sequence: CDR1 KGHDR, CDR2 SFDVKD. CDR3 sequence: CATSDSAFPPGNEQFF. CDR3 coding DNA: TGTGCCACCAGTGATTCAGCATTTCCCCCAGGGAATGAGCAGTTCTTC.

This sequence joins TRBV7-9 and TRBJ2-2, with D possibly matching TRBD1 (7 bases). Germline values: CDR1 SEHNR, CDR2 FQNEAQ (reference sequence). The CDR3 totals 16 residues. V gave up 5 bases and J gave up 2 bases, with 15 bases separating them. In DNA, the CDR3 is TGTGCCAGCAGCGCCCCAGGGGGGCGAAACACCGGGGAGCTGTTTTTT. Translated, it gives CASSAPGGRNTGELFF.

V is TRBV19 and J is TRBJ1-5; D uncertain. The V end lost 4 bases, the J end lost 2 bases, and 12 bases lay between the germline ends. The CDR3 spans 15 residues. CDR1 is LNHDA, CDR2 SQIVND, per germline (reference sequence). The CDR3 here is CASSKIGQGNQPQHF. CDR3 bases: TGTGCCAGTAGTAAAATAGGTCAGGGCAATCAGCCCCAGCATTTT.